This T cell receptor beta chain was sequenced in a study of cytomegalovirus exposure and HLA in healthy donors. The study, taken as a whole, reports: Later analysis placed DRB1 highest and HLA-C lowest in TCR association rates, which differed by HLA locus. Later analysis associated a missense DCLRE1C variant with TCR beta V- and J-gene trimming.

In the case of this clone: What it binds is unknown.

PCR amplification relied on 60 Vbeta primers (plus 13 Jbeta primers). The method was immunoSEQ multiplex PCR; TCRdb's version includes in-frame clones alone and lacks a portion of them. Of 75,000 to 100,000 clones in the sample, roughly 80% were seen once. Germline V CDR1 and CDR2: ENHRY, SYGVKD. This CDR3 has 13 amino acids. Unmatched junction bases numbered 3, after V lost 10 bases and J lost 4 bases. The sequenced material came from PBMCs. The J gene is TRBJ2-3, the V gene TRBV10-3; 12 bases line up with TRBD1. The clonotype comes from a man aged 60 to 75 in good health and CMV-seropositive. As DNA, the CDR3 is TGTGCCACCAGGGACAGGGGGCCAGATACGCAGTATTTT. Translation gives CATRDRGPDTQYF.